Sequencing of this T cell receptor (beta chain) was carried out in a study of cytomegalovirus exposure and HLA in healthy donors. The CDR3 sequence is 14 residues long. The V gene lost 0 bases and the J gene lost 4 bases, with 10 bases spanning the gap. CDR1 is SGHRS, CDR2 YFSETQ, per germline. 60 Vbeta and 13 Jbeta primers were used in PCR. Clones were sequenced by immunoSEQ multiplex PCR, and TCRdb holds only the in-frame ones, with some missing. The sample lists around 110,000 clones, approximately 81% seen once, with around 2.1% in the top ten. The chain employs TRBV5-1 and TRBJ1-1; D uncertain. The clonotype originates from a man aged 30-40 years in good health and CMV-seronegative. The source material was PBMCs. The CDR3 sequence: CASSLVPGLTEAFF. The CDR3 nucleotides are TGCGCCAGCAGCTTGGTTCCAGGTCTCACTGAAGCTTTCTTT.